The sequence of this T cell receptor (beta chain) was determined in a study of shared clonotypes between healthy human individuals. Regarding the study as a whole: Naive CD4 clonotype sharing across a handful of donors was roughly 5%.

Germline V CDR1 and CDR2: MDHEN, SYDVKM. CDR3 size: 13 residues. Sequencing used immunoSEQ multiplex PCR; TCRdb keeps in-frame clones, though not all of them. This sample has hundreds of thousands of clones, with 97% found just once. In the case of this clone: Its matching antigen is unknown.

The specimen sequenced was naive CD4+ T cells sorted from blood. Subset in this sample: CD45RA+ positively selected. The V and J genes are TRBV28 and TRBJ2-5; D is undetermined. TRBJ2-7 explains the end of the DNA better; the J call may be wrong. This TCR came from a woman in her 30s in good health. The CDR3 sequence is CASSFSRYYEQYF. The CDR3, as DNA: TGTGCCAGCAGTTTTTCCCGTTACTACGAGCAGTACTTC.